At least ten counts were recorded for the clone carrying this T cell receptor (beta chain). This sample was taken from a study of T cells in Graves' hyperthyroidism and ophthalmopathy. RNA transcripts yielded amplified TCR beta CDR3 regions. First-round RT-PCR of the TCR CDR3 relied on the HTBI primer set. TCRdb passed the multiplex PCR reads through MiXCR, listing each CDR3 protein once. The sample lists a few hundred thousand distinct CDR3 sequences; roughly 15% were seen once. The CDR3 runs 14 residues. Looked up from germline, CDR1 is GTSNPN and CDR2 is SVGIG (reference sequence). Trimming left V 3 bases short and J 1 base short, with 12 bases between. Each diagnosis drew on symptoms, thyroxine, TRAb, thyroid ultrasound and orbital computed tomography findings.

The chain carries TRBV30 and TRBJ1-1, with D hard to call. The sample was blood. The TCR comes from a woman aged 55 to 70 with Graves' ophthalmopathy. The CDR3 coding sequence is TGTGCCTGGAGGAGGTATTCCGGGAACACTGAAGCTTTCTTT. Translation: CAWRRYSGNTEAFF.